The clone carrying this TCR beta chain was found a few times. The antigen is undetermined. TCRdb keeps only in-frame clones here, not all; method: immunoSEQ multiplex PCR. Here the sample spans around 7,100 clones, roughly 70% being singletons. This sample stems from a study of chemoradiotherapy in HPV16-positive cancers. CDR1 and CDR2 from the germline V gene are SGHKS and YYEKEE (reference sequence). CDR3 length: 14 amino acids. V dropped 0 bases and J dropped 0 bases, with 6 bases sitting between them. Whole-study results and caveats: For HPV16-positive patients, expanding HPV-responsive T cells associated with longer recurrence-free survival. HPV-specific T cells were functionally defined from only a couple of HPV16-positive patients. Non-HPV-specific T cells did not expand in tumors during treatment, whereas candidate HPV-specific clones and E7-related motifs did.

Repertoires were sampled repeatedly during chemoradiotherapy. This sequence originates from a human donor with HPV-associated anogenital cancer. The chain recombines TRBV5-5 with TRBJ1-1; no definite D call. The material was tumor tissue, obtained from a patient who underwent chemoradiotherapy. CDR3 sequence: CASSLEVLNTEAFF. The CDR3 DNA is TGTGCCAGCAGCTTGGAAGTCTTGAACACTGAAGCTTTCTTT.